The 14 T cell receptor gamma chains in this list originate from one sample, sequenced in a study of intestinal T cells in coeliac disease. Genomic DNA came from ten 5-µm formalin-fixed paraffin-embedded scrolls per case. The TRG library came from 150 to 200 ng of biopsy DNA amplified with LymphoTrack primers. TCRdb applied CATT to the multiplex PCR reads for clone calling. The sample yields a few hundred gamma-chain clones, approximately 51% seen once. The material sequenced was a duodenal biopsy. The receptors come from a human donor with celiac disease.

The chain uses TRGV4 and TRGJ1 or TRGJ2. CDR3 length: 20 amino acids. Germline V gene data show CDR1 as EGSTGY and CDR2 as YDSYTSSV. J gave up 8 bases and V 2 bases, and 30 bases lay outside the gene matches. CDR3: CATWDERWAGFVLIIDKKLF. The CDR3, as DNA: TGTGCCACCTGGGATGAGCGATGGGCCGGGTTCGTACTTATTATTGATAAGAAACTCTTT.

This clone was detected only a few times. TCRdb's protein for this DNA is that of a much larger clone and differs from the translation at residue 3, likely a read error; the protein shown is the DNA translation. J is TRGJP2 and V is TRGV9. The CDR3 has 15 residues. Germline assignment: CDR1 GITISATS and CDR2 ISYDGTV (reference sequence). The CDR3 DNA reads TGTGCCTCGTGGGAGGTGAATAGTAGTGATTGGATCAAGACGTTT. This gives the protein CASWEVNSSDWIKTF.

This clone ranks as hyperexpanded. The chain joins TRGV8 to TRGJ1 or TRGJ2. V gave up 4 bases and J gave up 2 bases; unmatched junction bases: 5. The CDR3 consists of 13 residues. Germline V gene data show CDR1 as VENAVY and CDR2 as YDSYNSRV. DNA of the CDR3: TGTGCCACCTGGGACGGCCATTATTATAAGAAACTCTTT. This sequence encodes CATWDGHYYKKLF.

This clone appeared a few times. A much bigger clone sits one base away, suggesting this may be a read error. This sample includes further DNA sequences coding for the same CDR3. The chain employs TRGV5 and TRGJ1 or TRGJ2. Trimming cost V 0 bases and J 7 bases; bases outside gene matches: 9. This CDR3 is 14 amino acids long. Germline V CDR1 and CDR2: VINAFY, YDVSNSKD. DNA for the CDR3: TGTGCCACCTGGGACAGGGGAGTCGGGTATAAGAAACTCTTT. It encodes CATWDRGVGYKKLF.

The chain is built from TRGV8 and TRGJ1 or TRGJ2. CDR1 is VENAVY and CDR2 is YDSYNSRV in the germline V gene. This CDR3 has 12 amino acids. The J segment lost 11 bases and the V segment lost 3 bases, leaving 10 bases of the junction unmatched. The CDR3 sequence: CATWDPFRQKLF. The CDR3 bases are TGTGCCACCTGGGATCCATTCCGGCAGAAACTCTTT.

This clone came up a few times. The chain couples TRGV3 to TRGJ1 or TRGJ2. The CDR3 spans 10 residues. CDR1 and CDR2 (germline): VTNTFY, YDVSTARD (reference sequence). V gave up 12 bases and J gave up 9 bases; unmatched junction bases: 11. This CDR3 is CAHLGPKKLF. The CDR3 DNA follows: TGTGCCCACCTGGGGCCTAAGAAACTCTTT.

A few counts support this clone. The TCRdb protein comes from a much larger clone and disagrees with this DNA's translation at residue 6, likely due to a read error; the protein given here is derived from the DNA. DNA of the CDR3: TGTGCCACCTGGGTCCCGAATTATTATAAGAAACTCTTT. It encodes CATWVPNYYKKLF. The chain links TRGV8 to TRGJ1 or TRGJ2. With 5 bases clipped from V and 0 bases from J, the junction kept 4 bases outside the gene matches. In germline, CDR1 is VENAVY, CDR2 YDSYNSRV. The CDR3 runs 13 residues.

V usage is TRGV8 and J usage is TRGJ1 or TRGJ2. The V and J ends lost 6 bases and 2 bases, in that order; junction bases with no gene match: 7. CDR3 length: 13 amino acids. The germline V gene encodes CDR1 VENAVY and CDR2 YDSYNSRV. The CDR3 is CATWKRDYYKKLF. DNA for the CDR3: TGTGCCACCTGGAAACGTGATTATTATAAGAAACTCTTT.

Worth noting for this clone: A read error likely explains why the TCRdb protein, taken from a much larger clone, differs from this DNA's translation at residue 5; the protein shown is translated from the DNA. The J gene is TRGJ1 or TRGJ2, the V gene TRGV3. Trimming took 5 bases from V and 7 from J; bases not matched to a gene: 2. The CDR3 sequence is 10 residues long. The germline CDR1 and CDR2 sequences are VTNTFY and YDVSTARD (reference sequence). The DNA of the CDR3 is TGTGCCACCTGGGCCTATAAGAAACTCTTT. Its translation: CATWAYKKLF.

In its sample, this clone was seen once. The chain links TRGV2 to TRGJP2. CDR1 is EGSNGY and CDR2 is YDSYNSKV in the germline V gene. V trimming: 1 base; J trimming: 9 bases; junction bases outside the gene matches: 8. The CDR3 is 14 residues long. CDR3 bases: TGTGCCACCTGGGACGGACTAGTGAATTGGATCAAGACGTTT. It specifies CATWDGLVNWIKTF.

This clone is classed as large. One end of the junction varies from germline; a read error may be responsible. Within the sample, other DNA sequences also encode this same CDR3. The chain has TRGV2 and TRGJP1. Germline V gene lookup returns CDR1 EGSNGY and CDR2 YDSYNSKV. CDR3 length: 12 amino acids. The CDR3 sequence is CATWATGWFKIF. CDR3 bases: TGTGCCACTTGGGCCACTGGTTGGTTCAAGATATTT.

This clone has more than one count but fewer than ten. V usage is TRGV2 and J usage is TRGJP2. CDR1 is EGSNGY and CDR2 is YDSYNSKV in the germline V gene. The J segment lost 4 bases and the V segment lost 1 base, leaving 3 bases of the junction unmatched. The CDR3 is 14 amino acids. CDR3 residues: CATWDGLSDWIKTF. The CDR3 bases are TGTGCCACCTGGGACGGACTTAGTGATTGGATCAAGACGTTT.

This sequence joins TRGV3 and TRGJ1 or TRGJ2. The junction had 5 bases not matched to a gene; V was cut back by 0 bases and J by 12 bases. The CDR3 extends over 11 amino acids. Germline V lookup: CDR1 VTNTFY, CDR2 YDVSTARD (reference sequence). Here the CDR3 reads CATWDRGTKLF. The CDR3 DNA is TGTGCCACCTGGGACAGGGGTACGAAACTCTTT.

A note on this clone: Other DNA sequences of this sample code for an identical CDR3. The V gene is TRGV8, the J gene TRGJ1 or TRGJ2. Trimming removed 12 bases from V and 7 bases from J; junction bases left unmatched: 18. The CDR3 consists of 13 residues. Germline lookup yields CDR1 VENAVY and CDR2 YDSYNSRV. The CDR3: CAPRLLISYKKLF. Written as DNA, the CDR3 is TGTGCCCCCCGACTCCTGATTTCGTATAAGAAACTCTTT.